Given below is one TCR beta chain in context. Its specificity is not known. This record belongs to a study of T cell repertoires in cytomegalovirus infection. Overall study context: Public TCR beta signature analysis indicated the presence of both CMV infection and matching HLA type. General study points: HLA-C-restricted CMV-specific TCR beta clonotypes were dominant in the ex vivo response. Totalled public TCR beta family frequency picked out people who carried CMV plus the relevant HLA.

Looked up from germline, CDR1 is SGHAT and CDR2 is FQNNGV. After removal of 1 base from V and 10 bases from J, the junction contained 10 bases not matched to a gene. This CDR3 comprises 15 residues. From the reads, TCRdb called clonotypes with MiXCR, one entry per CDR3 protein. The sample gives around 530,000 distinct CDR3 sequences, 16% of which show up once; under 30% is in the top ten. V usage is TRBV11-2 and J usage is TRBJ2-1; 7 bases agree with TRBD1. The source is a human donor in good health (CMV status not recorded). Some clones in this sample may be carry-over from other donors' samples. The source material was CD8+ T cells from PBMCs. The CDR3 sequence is CASSLVGTDVREQFF. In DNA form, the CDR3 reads TGTGCCAGCAGCTTAGTAGGGACAGACGTAAGAGAGCAGTTCTTC.